This TCR beta chain was captured in a study of post-analysis software for immune sequencing data. Study results and limitations: Controls showed lower frequencies than patients for roughly five TRBV segments, and TRBV5-6, TRBV5-1 and TRBV20-1 were among these.

Built from TCR beta cDNA, the libraries had unique molecular identifiers in them. TCRdb fed the PCR reads into MiXCR, producing one record per CDR3 protein. Altogether hundreds of thousands of distinct CDR3 sequences are present, roughly 29% being singletons, with the ten largest covering approximately 0.55%. CDR1 is MNHEY, CDR2 SMNVEV, per germline (reference sequence). V dropped 11 bases and J dropped 7; count of bases not matched to a gene: 21. The CDR3 spans 16 residues. Of note for this clonotype: The antigen is not known.

Sequenced material: blood. This clonotype originated in a girl aged 5-17 years with multiple sclerosis. V usage is TRBV27 and J usage is TRBJ2-7, with 9 bases identical to TRBD1. Here the CDR3 reads CAALSWTGATGYEQYF. The CDR3 nucleotides are TGTGCCGCCCTATCTTGGACAGGGGCCACCGGCTATGAGCAGTACTTC.